Below are 32 T cell receptor beta chains sequenced from a single sample in a study of shared clonotypes between healthy human individuals. The protocol was immunoSEQ multiplex PCR, while the TCRdb copy is restricted to in-frame clones and leaves out a portion. The sample lists roughly 520,000 clones; roughly 95% were seen once. The material sequenced was naive CD4+ T cells sorted from blood. Noted subset: CD45RA+ positively selected. These receptors came from a woman under 40 in good health.

In this sample, this clone turned up once. The rearrangement links TRBV27 to TRBJ2-5, with 10 nucleotides matching TRBD1. The J call may be in error: the DNA end matches TRBJ2-7 better. The CDR3 has 14 residues. Germline V gene sequence: CDR1 MNHEY, CDR2 SMNVEV (reference sequence). The CDR3 DNA is TGTGCCAGCAGTAAATCGGGACAGGGGTACGAGCAGTACTTC. Protein sequence: CASSKSGQGYEQYF.

The rearrangement joins TRBV6-6 to TRBJ1-1, with 11 bases lining up with TRBD1. The CDR3 is 15 amino acids. The germline gives CDR1 MNHNY, CDR2 SVGAGI (reference sequence). Trimming removed 5 bases from V and 5 bases from J; junction bases left unmatched: 7. The CDR3 spells CASSDRTGGNTEAFF. CDR3 bases: TGTGCCAGCAGTGACCGGACAGGGGGCAATACTGAAGCTTTCTTT.

This chain links TRBV18 with TRBJ2-7, with D unclear. The CDR3 covers 13 residues. Per germline, CDR1 KGHSH and CDR2 LQKENI. The germline V and J ends were trimmed by 3 bases and 6 bases, with 12 bases remaining between them. In DNA form, the CDR3 reads TGTGCCAGCTCACCCGGGCCCCCTCGCGAGCAGTACTTC. Protein sequence: CASSPGPPREQYF.

V gene TRBV2 combines with J gene TRBJ2-7, with 9 bases fitting TRBD1. The ends lost 4 bases at V and 5 bases at J; junction bases unmatched: 6. Per the germline V gene, CDR1 is SNHLY and CDR2 is FYNNEI. The CDR3 totals 14 residues. DNA for the CDR3: TGTGCCAGCAGTGCGACAGGGGGGGGCAACGAGCAGTACTTC. Amino acids: CASSATGGGNEQYF.

The chain has TRBV28 and TRBJ2-7, with 9 bases fitting TRBD2. This CDR3 is 13 amino acids long. The trim removed 6 bases at V and 6 bases at J, leaving 6 bases unmatched. Germline assignment: CDR1 MDHEN and CDR2 SYDVKM. In DNA, the CDR3 is TGTGCCAGCAGCTACACGCGGGGGGGCGAGCAGTACTTC. It codes for CASSYTRGGEQYF.

The chain joins TRBV28 to TRBJ1-5, with D unclear. V lost 10 bases to trimming and J lost 2 bases, with 15 bases between them. The CDR3 runs 14 residues. Per the germline V gene, CDR1 is MDHEN and CDR2 is SYDVKM. The CDR3 is CAISDLRGNQPQHF. The CDR3 DNA reads TGTGCCATCTCGGACCTACGGGGCAATCAGCCCCAGCATTTT. Full variable domain (missing parts from reference TRBV28 and TRBJ1-5): DVKVTQSSRYLVKRTGEKVFLECVQDMDHENMFWYRQDPGLGLRLIYFSYDVKMKEKGDIPEGYSVSREKKERFSLILESASTNQTSMYLCAISDLRGNQPQHFGDGTRLSIL.

This clone has more than one count but fewer than ten. This chain joins TRBV6-4 and TRBJ1-1; the match to TRBD1 covers 10 bases. This CDR3 contains 13 residues. With V trimmed by 2 bases and J by 7 bases, 1 base remained unmatched. Germline V lookup: CDR1 MRHNA, CDR2 SNTAGT. The CDR3 is CASSDDRGLEAFF. Here the CDR3 DNA reads TGTGCCAGCAGTGACGACAGGGGGCTTGAAGCTTTCTTT.

V is TRBV14 and J is TRBJ1-6; D is possibly TRBD1 (5 bases). The CDR3 runs to 15 residues. Trimming pared 4 bases from V and 7 bases from J, leaving 14 bases between. CDR1 is SGHDN and CDR2 is FVKESK in the germline V gene. The chain's CDR3 is CASSLHGTGNSPLHF. The CDR3 DNA sequence: TGTGCCAGCAGCCTCCATGGGACTGGGAATTCACCCCTCCACTTT.

The chain employs TRBV7-2 and TRBJ2-3; the D is unclear. V lost 5 bases to trimming and J lost 2 bases, with 8 bases between them. Per germline, CDR1 SGHTA and CDR2 FQGNSA. The CDR3 has 13 amino acids. CDR3 nucleotide sequence: TGTGCCAGCAGCCGACGCTACACAGATACGCAGTATTTT. It translates to CASSRRYTDTQYF.

V usage is TRBV30 and J usage is TRBJ2-1; D is unresolved. The V gene lost 2 bases and the J gene lost 8 bases, with 10 bases spanning the gap. Looked up from germline, CDR1 is GTSNPN and CDR2 is SVGIG (reference sequence). The CDR3 is 12 amino acids. CDR3: CAWSPSSYEQFF. The CDR3 bases are TGTGCCTGGAGTCCCTCGAGTTATGAGCAGTTCTTC.

The chain carries TRBV5-1 and TRBJ2-3; D call uncertain. V was trimmed by 4 bases and J by 11 bases, leaving 20 bases between them. This CDR3 has 14 amino acids. Per germline, CDR1 SGHRS and CDR2 YFSETQ. CDR3 loop: CASSASGPILGQYF. The CDR3 nucleotides are TGCGCCAGCAGCGCCTCGGGTCCCATTCTCGGGCAGTATTTT.

The chain uses TRBV9 and TRBJ2-5; D perhaps matches TRBD2 (6 bases). This CDR3 region has 16 residues. Trimming cost V 0 bases and J 0 bases, with 12 bases left between them. Germline CDR1 and CDR2: SGDLS and YYNGEE. The CDR3 coding sequence is TGTGCCAGCAGCGTAGGTTTAGCGGCCAACCAAGAGACCCAGTACTTC. Amino acid sequence: CASSVGLAANQETQYF. Full variable domain (remainder filled in from reference TRBV9 and TRBJ2-5): DSGVTQTPKHLITATGQRVTLRCSPRSGDLSVYWYQQSLDQGLQFLIQYYNGEERAKGNILERFSAQQFPDLHSELNLSSLELGDSALYFCASSVGLAANQETQYFGPGTRLLVL.

The chain is built from TRBV10-1 and TRBJ2-3; 10 positions agree with TRBD2. CDR1 and CDR2 from the germline V gene are WNHNN and SYGVQD (reference sequence). CDR3 length equals 15 residues. J lost 4 bases, V lost 5 bases, and 6 bases had no gene match. The CDR3 spells CASSPGLAISDTQYF. CDR3 in DNA: TGCGCCAGCAGTCCGGGACTAGCGATATCAGATACGCAGTATTTT.

The chain recombines TRBV5-1 with TRBJ1-2; D might be TRBD1 (6 bases). Germline V lookup: CDR1 SGHRS, CDR2 YFSETQ. The ends were cut back, 4 bases at V and 4 bases at J, with 11 bases in the middle. This CDR3 comprises 13 residues. This CDR3 reads CASSPDSAYGYTF. For the CDR3, the DNA is TGCGCCAGCAGCCCGGACAGCGCCTATGGCTACACCTTC.

The chain links TRBV19 to TRBJ1-2, with 7 bases fitting TRBD1. Unmatched junction bases numbered 8, after V lost 6 bases and J lost 4 bases. This CDR3 has 14 residues. In germline, CDR1 is LNHDA, CDR2 SQIVND (reference sequence). DNA of the CDR3: TGTGCCAGTAGAGCCATACAGGGGACCTATGGCTACACCTTC. Translation: CASRAIQGTYGYTF.

CDR3 nucleotide sequence: TGTGCCAGTAGTAGGACTGGGACAGGATACGAGCAGTACTTC. It translates to CASSRTGTGYEQYF. V and J are TRBV19 and TRBJ2-7; 8 nucleotides agree with TRBD1. The germline V gene encodes CDR1 LNHDA and CDR2 SQIVND (reference sequence). V gave up 4 bases and J gave up 4 bases; unmatched junction bases: 6. This CDR3 has 14 amino acids.

The V gene is TRBV28, the J gene TRBJ1-1; D call uncertain. The CDR3 has 11 amino acids. Germline V CDR1 and CDR2: MDHEN, SYDVKM. The V end lost 6 bases, the J end lost 3 bases, and 5 bases lay between the germline ends. CDR3 in DNA: TGTGCCAGCAGAGACGACACTGAAGCTTTCTTT. Residues: CASRDDTEAFF.

The V call is TRBV7-2, the J call TRBJ2-1, with TRBD2 identical over 10 bases. Germline V lookup: CDR1 SGHTA, CDR2 FQGNSA. V dropped 0 bases and J dropped 7; count of bases not matched to a gene: 15. The CDR3 is 19 residues long. The CDR3 DNA sequence: TGTGCCAGCAGCTTAGCGCGGGTGACTAGCGGGTATACGGGGAATGAGCAGTTCTTC. As protein: CASSLARVTSGYTGNEQFF. Full variable domain (rest looked up from reference TRBV7-2 and TRBJ2-1): GAGVSQSPSNKVTEKGKDVELRCDPISGHTALYWYRQSLGQGLEFLIYFQGNSAPDKSGLPSDRFSAERTGGSVSTLTIQRTQQEDSAVYLCASSLARVTSGYTGNEQFFGPGTRLTVL.

The chain links TRBV11-1 to TRBJ2-3, with 8 bases lining up with TRBD1. Losses at the gene ends were 5 bases for V and 4 bases for J; bases not matched to a gene: 11. The CDR3 is 16 residues long. Germline V gives CDR1 SGHAT, CDR2 FQDESV (reference sequence). CDR3 sequence reads: CASSPAGRGHPDTQYF. CDR3 nucleotides: TGTGCCAGCAGCCCGGCTGGCAGGGGGCACCCAGATACGCAGTATTTT.

The V gene is TRBV10-3, the J gene TRBJ1-1; D unresolved. The CDR3 consists of 13 residues. V shed 11 bases and J shed 0 bases, with 13 bases lying between them. The germline V gene encodes CDR1 ENHRY and CDR2 SYGVKD. CDR3 coding DNA: TGTGCCGTCGTAAGGGAACTGAACACTGAAGCTTTCTTT. It specifies CAVVRELNTEAFF.

The chain uses TRBV10-3 and TRBJ2-6, with D uncertain. Trimming shortened V by 2 bases and J by 4 bases, and 6 bases separated the two germline ends. This CDR3 has 14 residues. Per the germline V gene, CDR1 is ENHRY and CDR2 is SYGVKD. The CDR3 loop reads CAISETVGANVLTF. CDR3 bases: TGTGCCATCAGTGAGACAGTCGGGGCCAACGTCCTGACTTTC.

The chain couples TRBV4-1 to TRBJ1-1, with D perhaps matching TRBD1 (6 bases). Germline V gene lookup returns CDR1 MGHRA and CDR2 YSYEKL. This CDR3 contains 16 residues. V shed 1 base and J shed 1 base, with 13 bases lying between them. In DNA form, the CDR3 reads TGCGCCAGCAGCCAAGTGGGGCGGGGGCGGAACACTGAAGCTTTCTTT. Translation gives CASSQVGRGRNTEAFF.

The rearrangement joins TRBV6-6 to TRBJ2-5; TRBD1 aligns across 8 bases. Germline values: CDR1 MNHNY, CDR2 SVGAGI (reference sequence). This CDR3 comprises 14 residues. With V trimmed by 3 bases and J by 5 bases, 5 bases remained unmatched. The CDR3 spells CASSYQGAGETQYF. The DNA of the CDR3 is TGTGCCAGCAGTTATCAGGGGGCGGGGGAGACCCAGTACTTC.

The V gene is TRBV27, the J gene TRBJ1-1; 7 nucleotides agree with TRBD1. The ends lost 10 bases at V and 0 bases at J; junction bases unmatched: 11. There are 15 residues in the CDR3. Germline loops: CDR1 MNHEY, CDR2 SMNVEV (reference sequence). CDR3 nucleotides: TGTGCCACCAAAGGTAAGGGGGCGGTGAACACTGAAGCTTTCTTT. It specifies CATKGKGAVNTEAFF.

The rearrangement uses TRBV5-5 and TRBJ2-7; possibly TRBD2 for D (6 bases). This CDR3 is built from 13 residues. The germline V gene has CDR1 SGHKS and CDR2 YYEKEE (reference sequence). The ends were cut back, 4 bases at V and 3 bases at J, with 11 bases in the middle. CDR3 sequence: CASSQLAHYEQYF. The DNA of the CDR3 is TGTGCCAGCAGCCAACTAGCCCACTACGAGCAGTACTTC.

The V and J genes are TRBV7-9 and TRBJ2-7; D is unresolved. CDR3 length equals 11 residues. Trimming removed 6 bases from V and 4 bases from J, with 7 bases in between. Germline V gives CDR1 SEHNR, CDR2 FQNEAQ (reference sequence). This CDR3 reads CASSREYEQYF. In DNA form, the CDR3 reads TGTGCCAGCAGTAGAGAATACGAGCAGTACTTC.

The rearrangement links TRBV11-2 to TRBJ1-1; TRBD1 matches at 7 bases. V was pared by 6 bases and J by 0 bases, with 7 bases of the junction left unmatched. This CDR3 comprises 15 residues. Germline lookup yields CDR1 SGHAT and CDR2 FQNNGV. The CDR3 sequence is CASRPIQGLNTEAFF. CDR3 coding DNA: TGTGCCAGCAGGCCCATACAGGGGCTGAACACTGAAGCTTTCTTT. The whole variable domain, filled in from reference TRBV11-2 and TRBJ1-1, reads EAGVAQSPRYKIIEKRQSVAFWCNPISGHATLYWYQQILGQGPKLLIQFQNNGVVDDSQLPKDRFSAERLKGVDSTLKIQPAKLEDSAVYLCASRPIQGLNTEAFFGQGTRLTVV.

The J gene is TRBJ1-4, the V gene TRBV7-2, with 7 bases matching TRBD1. Germline V gene data show CDR1 as SGHTA and CDR2 as FQGNSA. This CDR3 has 14 amino acids. With V trimmed by 5 bases and J by 8 bases, 8 bases remained unmatched. The CDR3 region has the DNA TGTGCCAGCAGCCGAAGACAGGGAAACGAAAAACTGTTTTTT. This sequence encodes CASSRRQGNEKLFF.

This chain connects TRBV19 to TRBJ1-1; D might be TRBD1 (5 bases). Germline V CDR1 and CDR2: LNHDA, SQIVND (reference sequence). V was trimmed by 1 base and J by 3 bases, leaving 15 bases between them. The CDR3 consists of 16 residues. CDR3 DNA sequence: TGTGCCAGTAGTATAGTCTTCGGGGCTTGGGACACTGAAGCTTTCTTT. It codes for CASSIVFGAWDTEAFF.

V and J are TRBV30 and TRBJ2-3, with TRBD2 matching 7 bases. CDR3 length equals 13 residues. Trimming at V came to 6 bases and at J to 7 bases, leaving 10 bases not matched to a gene. The V gene's germline CDR1 is GTSNPN and CDR2 SVGIG (reference sequence). The CDR3 here is CACEGGSSYTQYF. CDR3 DNA sequence: TGTGCCTGTGAAGGCGGGAGTTCATATACGCAGTATTTT.

The chain combines TRBV7-2 with TRBJ2-7; tentative D call: TRBD2 (7 bases). The CDR3 totals 14 residues. Germline loops: CDR1 SGHTA, CDR2 FQGNSA. V was clipped by 2 bases and J by 4 bases, with 12 bases between them. The DNA for the CDR3 is TGTGCCAGCAGCTTAACAGGGACTAAGTACGAGCAGTACTTC. Protein sequence: CASSLTGTKYEQYF. The full variable domain, with the rest looked up from reference TRBV7-2 and TRBJ2-7, is GAGVSQSPSNKVTEKGKDVELRCDPISGHTALYWYRQSLGQGLEFLIYFQGNSAPDKSGLPSDRFSAERTGGSVSTLTIQRTQQEDSAVYLCASSLTGTKYEQYFGPGTRLTVT.

The V gene is TRBV21-1, the J gene TRBJ2-7. TRBV21-1 is a pseudogene locus. The CDR3 covers 17 residues. The CDR3 nucleotides are TGTGCCAGCAGCAAAGAAAGGGCTTTAGGACGGCTCTACGAGCAGTACTTC. Translation gives CASSKERALGRLYEQYF.